This entry lists 7 T cell receptor beta chains sequenced from one sample in a study of cytomegalovirus exposure and HLA in healthy donors. The PCR ran on 60 Vbeta and 13 Jbeta primers. Clones were sequenced by immunoSEQ multiplex PCR, and TCRdb holds only the in-frame ones, with some missing. The sample table sets out about 130,000 clones. Sequences were obtained from PBMCs. Source of these receptors: a woman in her sixties in good health and CMV-seronegative.

This chain joins TRBV30 and TRBJ1-5; TRBD1 matches at 11 bases. Germline loops: CDR1 GTSNPN, CDR2 SVGIG (reference sequence). The CDR3 runs to 19 residues. Losses at the gene ends were 1 base for V and 0 bases for J; bases not matched to a gene: 11. CDR3 coding DNA: TGTGCCTGGAGTGCCCCAGCCGGGACAGGGGGTTTTAGCAATCAGCCCCAGCATTTT. Translating it yields CAWSAPAGTGGFSNQPQHF. The full variable domain, in which reference TRBV30 and TRBJ1-5 provide the parts outside the CDR3, is SQTIHQWPATLVQPVGSPLSLECTVEGTSNPNLYWYRQAAGRGLQLLFYSVGIGQISSEVPQNLSASRPQDRQFILSSKKLLLSDSGFYLCAWSAPAGTGGFSNQPQHFGDGTRLSIL.

The genes are TRBV6-6 and TRBJ1-5; 7 positions match TRBD1. This CDR3 spans 14 amino acids. Germline assignment: CDR1 MNHNY and CDR2 SVGAGI (reference sequence). Trimming removed 5 bases from V and 4 bases from J; junction bases left unmatched: 5. The chain's CDR3 is CASSHRQGNQPQHF. DNA of the CDR3: TGTGCCAGCAGTCACAGACAGGGTAATCAGCCCCAGCATTTT.

With respect to this clone: At one end, the junction sequence differs from germline, possibly due to a read error. The chain combines TRBV5-3 with TRBJ2-4; D perhaps matches TRBD1 (7 bases). TRBV5-3 is marked as an open reading frame, function uncertain. The length of the CDR3 is 13 residues. DNA of the CDR3: TGTGCCGGAAGCAAAGACAGGGAGGACATTCAGTACTTC. It specifies CAGSKDREDIQYF.

The chain links TRBV6-5 to TRBJ2-5; D is undetermined. The CDR3 is 15 amino acids. Trimming removed 0 bases at V and 4 bases at J, with 12 bases between. The germline V gene encodes CDR1 MNHEY and CDR2 SVGAGI. The CDR3 DNA reads TGTGCCAGCAGTTACTCGTTTCCTATGATAGAGACCCAGTACTTC. As protein: CASSYSFPMIETQYF.

The rearrangement links TRBV7-9 to TRBJ2-7, with TRBD2 as a possible D gene (6 bases). V was trimmed by 1 base and J by 3 bases, leaving 16 bases between them. Germline lookup yields CDR1 SEHNR and CDR2 FQNEAQ (reference sequence). The CDR3 consists of 16 residues. CDR3 nucleotide sequence: TGTGCCAGCAGCTTAGTTGCGGGACCCGGTTTCTACGAGCAGTACTTC. The encoded protein is CASSLVAGPGFYEQYF.

The V and J genes are TRBV19 and TRBJ1-5; D gene unclear. The length of the CDR3 is 13 residues. From germline, CDR1 is LNHDA and CDR2 SQIVND (reference sequence). V was clipped by 7 bases and J by 4 bases, with 11 bases between them. The DNA for the CDR3 is TGTGCCAGTACCACTTCTTATAATCAGCCCCAGCATTTT. Translation gives CASTTSYNQPQHF.

The chain has TRBV5-4 and TRBJ2-2; 10 bases fit TRBD2. With 4 bases clipped from V and 7 bases from J, the junction kept 7 bases outside the gene matches. The CDR3 loop spans 15 amino acids. The germline V gene has CDR1 SGHNT and CDR2 YYREEE (reference sequence). This CDR3 is CASSPSSGSNGELFF. CDR3 DNA sequence: TGTGCCAGCAGCCCATCTAGCGGGAGTAACGGGGAGCTGTTTTTT.